This T cell receptor (beta chain) emerged from a study of T-cell reconstitution after alpha-beta-depleted transplantation in children. There are 9 residues in the CDR3. CDR1 and CDR2 from the germline V gene are SQVTM and ANQGSEA. Trimming shortened V by 7 bases and J by 9 bases, and 7 bases separated the two germline ends. Preparing the TCRbeta library involved the use of unique molecular identifiers. TCRdb processed the PCR reads anew with MiXCR; each CDR3 protein has one entry. Among about 610,000 distinct CDR3 sequences listed, roughly a tenth were seen once. Material: PBMCs from the stem cell graft donor, obtained from the stem cell graft. The receptor was derived from a human donor who donated a stem cell graft to a child with acute myeloid leukemia. The rearrangement links TRBV29-1 to TRBJ2-1; D assignment may be TRBD1 or TRBD2 (5 bases each). The CDR3 nucleotides are TGCAGCGGGGGGAGTGAGCAGTTCTTC. It yields the protein CSGGSEQFF.